The 2 T cell receptor beta chains in this list originate from one sample, sequenced in a study of blood T cell repertoires in COVID-19. Using immunoSEQ multiplex PCR, the repertoire was profiled, and TCRdb retains in-frame clones only, with some absent. The sample consists of approximately 96,000 clones, roughly 96% of them appearing once. Sequencing was performed on peripheral blood. Receptors were obtained from a human donor with active COVID-19. The donor label of this sample is uncertain.

The rearrangement joins TRBV5-4 to TRBJ1-4; TRBD1 agrees at 12 bases. Losses at the gene ends were 4 bases for V and 5 bases for J; bases not matched to a gene: 6. The CDR3 consists of 16 residues. Germline CDR1 reads SGHNT; CDR2 reads YYREEE (reference sequence). This chain's CDR3 is CASSRGTGGRNEKLFF. For the CDR3, the DNA is TGTGCCAGCAGCCGCGGGACAGGGGGCCGAAATGAAAAACTGTTTTTT. Variable domain in full (rest from reference TRBV5-4 and TRBJ1-4): ETGVTQSPTHLIKTRGQQVTLRCSSQSGHNTVSWYQQALGQGPQFIFQYYREEENGRGNFPPRFSGLQFPNYSSELNVNALELDDSALYLCASSRGTGGRNEKLFFGSGTQLSVL.

This chain links TRBV5-6 with TRBJ1-6; D perhaps matches TRBD1 (5 bases). From germline, CDR1 is SGHDT and CDR2 YYEEEE. Trimming left V 4 bases short and J 9 bases short, with 20 bases between. The CDR3 spans 16 residues. CDR3 DNA sequence: TGTGCCAGCAGCGATACAGGCCCCGGCGGCCTTTCACCCCTCCACTTT. It yields the protein CASSDTGPGGLSPLHF.